The clone carrying this T cell receptor beta chain appeared a single time. The data were produced by immunoSEQ multiplex PCR, yet TCRdb's version contains in-frame clones alone and is incomplete. The sample holds fewer than 400,000 clones, roughly nine tenths seen once. Noted treatment: around 19 received Ad26.COV2.S at low or high dose, single or two shots; 5 received placebo; per-sample allocation not given. Sampling happened 63 days after the first vaccine or placebo injection. Donation came from an adult in Boston who was aged 18-55 years. This sample is drawn from a study of Ad26.COV2.S vaccination and SARS-CoV-2 variants. This CDR3 spans 15 amino acids. V was pared by 10 bases and J by 5 bases, with 11 bases of the junction left unmatched.

The TCR was taken from a person aged 18 to 65 who received the Ad26.COV2.S COVID-19 vaccine or a placebo. This material consisted of peripheral blood, taken in a trial of Ad26.COV2.S vaccine versus placebo. This chain joins TRBV23-1 and TRBJ2-3; 11 nucleotides align to TRBD2. TRBV23-1 is marked as an open reading frame, function uncertain. The CDR3 region has the DNA TGCGCCACCCCAGGTTTAGCGGGGGGGAAAGATACGCAGTATTTT. It yields the protein CATPGLAGGKDTQYF.